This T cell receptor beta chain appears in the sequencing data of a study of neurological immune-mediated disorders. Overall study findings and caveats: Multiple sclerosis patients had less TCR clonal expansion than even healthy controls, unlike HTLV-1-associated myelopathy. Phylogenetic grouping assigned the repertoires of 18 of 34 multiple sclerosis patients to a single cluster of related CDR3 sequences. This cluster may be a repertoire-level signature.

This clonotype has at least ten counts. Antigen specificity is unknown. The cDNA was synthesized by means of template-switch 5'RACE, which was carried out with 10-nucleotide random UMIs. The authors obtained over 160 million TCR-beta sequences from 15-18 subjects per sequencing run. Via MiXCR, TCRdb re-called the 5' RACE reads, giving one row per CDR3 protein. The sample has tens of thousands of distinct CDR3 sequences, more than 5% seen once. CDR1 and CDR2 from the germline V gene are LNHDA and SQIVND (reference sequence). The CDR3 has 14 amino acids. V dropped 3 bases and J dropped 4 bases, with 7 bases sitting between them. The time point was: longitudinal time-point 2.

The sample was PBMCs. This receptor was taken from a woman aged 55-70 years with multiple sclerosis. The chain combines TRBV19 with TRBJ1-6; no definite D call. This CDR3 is CASSILPYNSPLHF. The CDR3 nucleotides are TGTGCCAGTAGTATCTTACCGTATAATTCACCCCTCCACTTT.